The 5 T cell receptor beta chains presented below share a single source sample, sequenced in a study of blood T cell repertoires in COVID-19. Sequencing used immunoSEQ multiplex PCR; TCRdb keeps in-frame clones, though not all of them. The sample carries some 150,000 clones, about nine tenths recorded once. Sequencing was performed on peripheral blood. The origin of the receptors is a human donor in a cohort sampled during active COVID-19.

The chain carries TRBV5-1 and TRBJ2-2; D gene ambiguous. The CDR3 length is 15 residues. Germline V gene data show CDR1 as SGHRS and CDR2 as YFSETQ. Deletions cut 0 bases from V and 6 bases from J, with 12 bases between. The CDR3 loop is CASSLGSVGPGELFF. In DNA form, the CDR3 reads TGCGCCAGCAGCTTGGGGTCGGTGGGCCCCGGGGAGCTGTTTTTT.

This chain uses TRBV9 with TRBJ1-6; possibly TRBD1 for D (6 bases). The germline gives CDR1 SGDLS, CDR2 YYNGEE. This CDR3 contains 16 residues. V was trimmed by 4 bases and J by 6 bases, leaving 17 bases between them. The CDR3 protein is CASSPQDSLTNSPLHF. Here the CDR3 DNA reads TGTGCCAGCAGCCCCCAGGACAGCCTGACTAATTCACCCCTCCACTTT. The entire variable domain, with the rest obtained from reference TRBV9 and TRBJ1-6, is as follows: DSGVTQTPKHLITATGQRVTLRCSPRSGDLSVYWYQQSLDQGLQFLIQYYNGEERAKGNILERFSAQQFPDLHSELNLSSLELGDSALYFCASSPQDSLTNSPLHFGNGTRLTVT.

The rearrangement links TRBV28 to TRBJ2-4; a possible D gene is TRBD1 (6 bases). V lost 4 bases and J lost 7, with 14 bases in between. Germline V CDR1 and CDR2: MDHEN, SYDVKM. The CDR3 covers 14 residues. The CDR3 loop reads CASSSGQLGNIQYF. The CDR3 region has the DNA TGTGCCAGCAGTTCCGGACAGTTAGGGAACATTCAGTACTTC.

The chain couples TRBV6-6 to TRBJ2-1; 9 bases are shared with TRBD1. The CDR3 is 15 amino acids. With 4 bases clipped from V and 4 bases from J, the junction kept 5 bases outside the gene matches. Germline lookup yields CDR1 MNHNY and CDR2 SVGAGI (reference sequence). CDR3 loop: CASSLTGTGYNEQFF. The CDR3 DNA is TGTGCCAGCAGTTTGACCGGGACAGGGTACAATGAGCAGTTCTTC.

The chain combines TRBV4-3 with TRBJ2-7; 9 bases line up with TRBD2. This CDR3 contains 17 residues. The germline V gene encodes CDR1 LGHNA and CDR2 YSLEER. Unmatched junction bases numbered 15, after V lost 4 bases and J lost 5 bases. The DNA for the CDR3 is TGCGCCAGCAGCCCCAGTGGCGCGCGGGGGGGACGCAACGAGCAGTACTTC. This encodes CASSPSGARGGRNEQYF.